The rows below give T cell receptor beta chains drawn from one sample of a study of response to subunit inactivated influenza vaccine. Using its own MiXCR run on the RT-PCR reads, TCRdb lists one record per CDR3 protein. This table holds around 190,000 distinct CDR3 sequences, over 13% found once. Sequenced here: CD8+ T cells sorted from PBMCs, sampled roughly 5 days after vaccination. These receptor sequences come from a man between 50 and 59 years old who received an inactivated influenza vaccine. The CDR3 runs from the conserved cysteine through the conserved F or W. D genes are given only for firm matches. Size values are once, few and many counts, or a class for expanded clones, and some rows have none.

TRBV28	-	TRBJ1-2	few	TGTGCCAGCAGTTTAACCAGGAGATATTATAGCTACACCTTC	CASSLTRRYYSYTF
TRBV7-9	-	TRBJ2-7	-	TGTGCCAGCAGCGAGACGACAAGTTGGTACGAGCAGTACTTC	CASSETTSWYEQYF
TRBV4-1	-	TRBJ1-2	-	TGCGCCAGCAGCCGCGGCGGCTTCTATGGCTACACCTTC	CASSRGGFYGYTF
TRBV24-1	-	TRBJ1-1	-	TGTGCCACCAGTGATTTAAATCCCGGGAACACTGAAGCTTTCTTT	CATSDLNPGNTEAFF
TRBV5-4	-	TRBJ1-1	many	TGTGCCAGCACCGCAGGGGCCACTGAAGCTTTCTTT	CASTAGATEAFF
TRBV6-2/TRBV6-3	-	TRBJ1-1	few	TGTGCCAGCAGTTACTCGAATGGAGTGGGAGCTTTCTTT	CASSYSNGVGAFF
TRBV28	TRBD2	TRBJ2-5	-	TGTGCCAGCAGTTTATCCGGGGGGGCCCAAGAGACCCAGTACTTC	CASSLSGGAQETQYF
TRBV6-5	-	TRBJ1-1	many	TGTGCCAGCAGTTCCTTGACGGAGGGGGTGATGGACACTGAAGCTTTCTTT	CASSSLTEGVMDTEAFF
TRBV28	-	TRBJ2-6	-	TGTGCCAGCAGTTGGGGTGGGCACCCCTCTGGGGCCAACGTCCTGACTTTC	CASSWGGHPSGANVLTF
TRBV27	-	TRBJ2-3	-	TGTGCCAGCAGTCCGAAGACGAATCCAGATACGCAGTATTTT	CASSPKTNPDTQYF
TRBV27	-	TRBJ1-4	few	TGTGCCAGTTCAAATTGGGGGAACGAAAAACTGTTTTTT	CASSNWGNEKLFF
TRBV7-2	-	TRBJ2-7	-	TGTGCCAGCAGCTCCCTAGGTCACTCCTACGAGCAGTACTTC	CASSSLGHSYEQYF
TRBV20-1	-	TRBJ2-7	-	TGCAGTGCTCAGTCCCGGGACATGAGCTCCTACGAGCAGTACTTC	CSAQSRDMSSYEQYF
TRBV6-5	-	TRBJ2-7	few	TGTGCCAGCAGTTACTCGCCTTCCTACGAGCAGTACTTC	CASSYSPSYEQYF
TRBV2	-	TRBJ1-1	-	TGTGCCAGCACGAACGGGATAAACACTGAAGCTTTCTTT	CASTNGINTEAFF
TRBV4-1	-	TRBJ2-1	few	TGCGCCAGCAGCCCCTGGGGGGGCAGCCGCGAGCAGTTCTTC	CASSPWGGSREQFF
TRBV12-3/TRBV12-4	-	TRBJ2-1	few	TGTGCCAGCAGTTTGACGGTATATGAGCAGTTCTTC	CASSLTVYEQFF
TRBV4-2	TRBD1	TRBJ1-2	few	TGTGCCAGCAGCCAAGAGGGGGCAGGGGGCTATGGCTACACCTTC	CASSQEGAGGYGYTF
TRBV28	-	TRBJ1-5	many	TGTGCCAGCAGTTTATTAAGGTATCAGCCCCAGCATTTT	CASSLLRYQPQHF
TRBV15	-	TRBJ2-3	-	TGTGCCACCAGCACGTCCTGGACGGGCACAGATACGCAGTATTTT	CATSTSWTGTDTQYF
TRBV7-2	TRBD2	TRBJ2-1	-	TGTGCCAGCAGCTTAGGGCCTAGCGGTTACAATGAGCAGTTCTTC	CASSLGPSGYNEQFF
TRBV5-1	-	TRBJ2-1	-	TGCGCCAGCAGCTTGGCCGGAGGGGGCCCTTACAATGAGCAGTTCTTC	CASSLAGGGPYNEQFF
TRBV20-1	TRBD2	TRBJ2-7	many	TGCAGTGCCGAGACCGGGGGACTAAACTACGAGCAGTACTTC	CSAETGGLNYEQYF
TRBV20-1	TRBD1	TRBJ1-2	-	TGCAGTGCTAGGGGGGACAGGGGTAACTATGGCTACACCTTC	CSARGDRGNYGYTF
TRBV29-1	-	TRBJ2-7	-	TGCAGCGTCGAAGGGATCTCCTACGAGCAGTACTTC	CSVEGISYEQYF
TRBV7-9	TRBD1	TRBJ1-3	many	TGTGCCAGCAGCCAAGGACAGGGGCTTGGAAACACCATATATTTT	CASSQGQGLGNTIYF
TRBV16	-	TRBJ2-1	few	TGTGCCAGCTCATACATACTCGGGAATGAGCAGTTCTTC	CASSYILGNEQFF
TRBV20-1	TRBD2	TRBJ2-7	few	TGCAGTGCTAGAGATGTGGTAGCGGGGCACTACGAGCAGTACTTC	CSARDVVAGHYEQYF
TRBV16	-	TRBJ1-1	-	TGTGCCAGCGCCGAGGGGAACACTGAAGCTTTCTTT	CASAEGNTEAFF
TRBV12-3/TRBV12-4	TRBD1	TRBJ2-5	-	TGTGCCAGCAGCCTTCAGGGGGCGCGTGGAGAGACCCAGTACTTC	CASSLQGARGETQYF
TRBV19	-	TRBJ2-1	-	TGTGCCAGTAGTTCTAATAGCTACAATGAGCAGTTCTTC	CASSSNSYNEQFF
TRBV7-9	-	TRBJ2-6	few	TGTGCCAGCAGCTCCAGGTTCGGGGTTGCTGGGGCCAACGTCCTGACTTTC	CASSSRFGVAGANVLTF
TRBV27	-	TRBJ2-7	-	TGTGCCAGCAGTTTATCGGACGCCTACGAGCAGTACTTC	CASSLSDAYEQYF
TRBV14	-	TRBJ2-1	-	TGTGCCAGCAGCCAGATACTAGGGGGGGTTGAGCAGTTCTTC	CASSQILGGVEQFF
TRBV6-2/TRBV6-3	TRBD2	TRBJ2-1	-	TGTGCCAGCAGCGAGACTAGCGGGAGAGGTTACAATGAGCAGTTCTTC	CASSETSGRGYNEQFF
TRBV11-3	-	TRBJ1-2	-	TGTGCCAGCAGCTTAATCGGCTGGAAGGGGGAAGGGTATGGCTACACCTTC	CASSLIGWKGEGYGYTF
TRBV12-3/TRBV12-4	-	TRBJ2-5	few	TGTGCCAGCAGTCTCCACAATCCGGGACTAGAGACCCAGTACTTC	CASSLHNPGLETQYF
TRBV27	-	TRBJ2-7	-	TGTGCCAGCAGTTTAGTTTGGGGTGGGGACACCTACGAGCAGTACTTC	CASSLVWGGDTYEQYF
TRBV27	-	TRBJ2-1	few	TGTGCCAGCAGCCTAGGCCCCTTCGGGAATGAGCAGTTCTTC	CASSLGPFGNEQFF
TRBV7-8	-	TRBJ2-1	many	TGTGCCAGCAGCTTTCAAAACTCCTACAATGAGCAGTTCTTC	CASSFQNSYNEQFF
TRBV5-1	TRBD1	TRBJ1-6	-	TGCGCCAGCAGCTTGGAACAGGGGTGGAATTCACCCCTCCACTTT	CASSLEQGWNSPLHF
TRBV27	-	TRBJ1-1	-	TGTGCCAGCAGTTTTCTGGGATTCGCTGAAGCTTTCTTT	CASSFLGFAEAFF
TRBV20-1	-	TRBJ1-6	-	TGCAGTGCTGGGGAAAAGGGACGGATTAATTCACCCCTCCACTTT	CSAGEKGRINSPLHF
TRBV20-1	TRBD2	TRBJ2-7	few	TGCAGTGCTAGGGGGACCGGGACTAGCATCTACGAGCAGTACTTC	CSARGTGTSIYEQYF
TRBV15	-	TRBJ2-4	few	TGTGCCACCAGCGGGTCAGGAGGGTTGCAAAACATTCAGTACTTC	CATSGSGGLQNIQYF
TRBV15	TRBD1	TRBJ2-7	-	TGTGCCACCAGCGGGACAGCGACCTACGAGCAGTACTTC	CATSGTATYEQYF
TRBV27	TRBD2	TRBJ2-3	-	TGTGCCAGCAGTTATGGGACTAGCGGGGGCACAGATACGCAGTATTTT	CASSYGTSGGTDTQYF
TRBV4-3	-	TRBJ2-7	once	TGCGCCAGCAGCCAAGAGGAGGGATTTGAGCAGTACTTC	CASSQEEGFEQYF
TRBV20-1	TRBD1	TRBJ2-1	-	TGCAGTGCTAACGACCCAGGACAGGATCAGTTCTTC	CSANDPGQDQFF
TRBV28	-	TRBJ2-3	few	TGTGCCAGCAGTTTGGGACCGCGAAGCGACACAGATACGCAGTATTTT	CASSLGPRSDTDTQYF
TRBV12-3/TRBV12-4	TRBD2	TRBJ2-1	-	TGTGCCAGCAGCGAAACGGGGGGGAGGAATGAGCAGTTCTTC	CASSETGGRNEQFF
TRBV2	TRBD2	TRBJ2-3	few	TGTGCCAGCAGACGCGGGACTAGCGGGAGGGGCACAGATACGCAGTATTTT	CASRRGTSGRGTDTQYF
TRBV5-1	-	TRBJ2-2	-	TGCGCCAGCCGGGACATTATAGCTTCGAACACCGGGGAGCTGTTTTTT	CASRDIIASNTGELFF